The 20 T cell receptor beta chains presented below share a single source sample, sequenced in a study of cytomegalovirus exposure and HLA in healthy donors (dated by TCRdb to 2016 to 2017). Library creation used the immunoSEQ multiplex PCR assay. For the multiplex PCR, a mixture combining 60 forward primers for TCR Vbeta segments and 13 reverse primers for TCR Jbeta segments was used. This is the immuneACCESS table as TCRdb keeps it, with only in-frame sequences that have V and J called. A part of the clones is gone; compared with another copy, unresolved V genes explain less than half, and the rest is unexplained. This sample holds around 150,000 clones; around 68% were observed only once. The ten biggest clones cover about 10% of the sample. Sample: PBMCs. The origin of the receptors is a man under 40 in good health and CMV-seropositive.

This chain joins TRBV11-2 and TRBJ1-1; 8 nucleotides agree with TRBD1. Germline loops: CDR1 SGHAT, CDR2 FQNNGV. This CDR3 spans 13 amino acids. The junction had 11 bases not matched to a gene; V was cut back by 8 bases and J by 9 bases. The CDR3: CASGKGTGDQAFF. The DNA for the CDR3 is TGTGCCAGCGGAAAAGGGACAGGAGATCAAGCTTTCTTT.

V usage is TRBV6-1 and J usage is TRBJ2-2, with 11 nucleotides matching TRBD2. CDR3 size: 15 residues. Germline V gives CDR1 MNHNS, CDR2 SASEGT. With 2 bases clipped from V and 4 bases from J, the junction kept 0 bases outside the gene matches. CDR3 loop: CASSELAGGTGELFF. CDR3 in DNA: TGTGCCAGCAGTGAACTAGCGGGAGGCACCGGGGAGCTGTTTTTT.

This clone has just a few counts. The V gene is TRBV6-5, the J gene TRBJ1-1; TRBD1 matches 9 bases. The V and J ends lost 5 bases and 8 bases, in that order; junction bases with no gene match: 3. CDR3 length: 12 residues. Germline V CDR1 and CDR2: MNHEY, SVGAGI. The CDR3 sequence is CASSPTGGEAFF. For the CDR3, the DNA is TGTGCCAGCAGTCCTACAGGGGGCGAAGCTTTCTTT.

The CDR3 DNA sequence: TGCGCCAGCAGCTTGCTCAGCTCCTACAATGAGCAGTTCTTC. Protein sequence: CASSLLSSYNEQFF. The chain links TRBV5-1 to TRBJ2-1; the D is unclear. V was shortened by 1 base and J by 0 bases, with 5 bases between the two germline ends. Germline CDR1 and CDR2: SGHRS and YFSETQ. The CDR3 spans 14 residues.

The CDR3 loop is CASSYSPQGGSYEQYF. CDR3 nucleotides: TGTGCCAGCAGTTACTCCCCACAGGGGGGAAGCTACGAGCAGTACTTC. This chain uses TRBV6-6 with TRBJ2-7; 8 positions match TRBD1. Germline CDR1 MNHNY, CDR2 SVGAGI (reference sequence). This CDR3 comprises 16 residues. J lost 3 bases, V lost 0 bases, and 7 bases had no gene match.

The chain combines TRBV9 with TRBJ2-2, with D maybe TRBD2 (6 bases). Trimming left V 0 bases short and J 1 base short, with 16 bases between. Looked up from germline, CDR1 is SGDLS and CDR2 is YYNGEE. The CDR3 extends over 18 amino acids. CDR3: CASSVAGTGAQNTGELFF. The CDR3 nucleotides read TGTGCCAGCAGCGTAGCCGGAACGGGAGCACAGAACACCGGGGAGCTGTTTTTT.

CDR3 bases: TGTGCCAGCAGACCCACCGGGAGACAAGATACGCAGTATTTT. It is translated as CASRPTGRQDTQYF. This sequence joins TRBV27 and TRBJ2-3; D possibly corresponds to TRBD2 (6 bases). The CDR3 is 14 residues long. V lost 6 bases and J lost 5, with 15 bases in between. CDR1 is MNHEY, CDR2 SMNVEV, per germline (reference sequence).

The chain has TRBV5-1 and TRBJ2-5, with D possibly being TRBD1 (6 bases). Germline CDR1 is SGHRS and CDR2 is YFSETQ. The CDR3 covers 15 residues. V was trimmed by 0 bases and J by 2 bases, leaving 11 bases between them. The CDR3 nucleotides are TGCGCCAGCAGCTTGGTACCCGGACAGCAAGAGACCCAGTACTTC. This gives the protein CASSLVPGQQETQYF.

J is TRBJ2-1 and V is TRBV10-3, with 8 bases fitting TRBD2. This CDR3 spans 19 amino acids. V gave up 4 bases and J gave up 0 bases; unmatched junction bases: 14. Germline loops: CDR1 ENHRY, CDR2 SYGVKD. The CDR3 DNA reads as TGTGCCATCAGTGGAATAGCGGGAAGGGGGAAAAGCTCCTACAATGAGCAGTTCTTC. It yields the protein CAISGIAGRGKSSYNEQFF.

The V call is TRBV11-2, the J call TRBJ2-1, with 8 bases lining up with TRBD1. CDR3 size: 16 residues. The germline gives CDR1 SGHAT, CDR2 FQNNGV. The ends lost 2 bases at V and 9 bases at J; junction bases unmatched: 12. The CDR3 here is CASSLSARGPLSEQFF. CDR3 sequence (DNA): TGTGCCAGCAGCTTATCGGCCAGGGGGCCCCTTAGTGAGCAGTTCTTC. Full variable domain (missing parts from reference TRBV11-2 and TRBJ2-1): EAGVAQSPRYKIIEKRQSVAFWCNPISGHATLYWYQQILGQGPKLLIQFQNNGVVDDSQLPKDRFSAERLKGVDSTLKIQPAKLEDSAVYLCASSLSARGPLSEQFFGPGTRLTVL.

V is TRBV6-6 and J is TRBJ2-7; D gene ambiguous. The CDR3 has 12 amino acids. V was clipped by 5 bases and J by 3 bases, with 8 bases between them. Germline-derived CDR1 and CDR2 are MNHNY and SVGAGI (reference sequence). The CDR3 DNA sequence: TGTGCCAGCAGTACCCCACTCTACGAGCAGTACTTC. Its protein product is CASSTPLYEQYF.

Of note for this clone: Other DNA sequences from this sample encode an identical CDR3 as well. The V and J genes are TRBV6-5 and TRBJ2-3; D is perhaps TRBD2 (6 bases). The germline gives CDR1 MNHEY, CDR2 SVGAGI. Trimming took 0 bases from V and 1 from J, leaving 8 bases between them. The CDR3 runs to 15 residues. This CDR3 reads CASSYSSGGTDTQYF. As DNA, the CDR3 is TGTGCCAGCAGTTACTCTAGCGGCGGCACAGATACGCAGTATTTT.

The table lists this clone with a few counts. V gene TRBV6-6 combines with J gene TRBJ2-7, with TRBD1 matching over 10 bases. Germline V gene data show CDR1 as MNHNY and CDR2 as SVGAGI (reference sequence). CDR3 size: 14 residues. Unmatched junction bases numbered 2, after V lost 6 bases and J lost 0 bases. CDR3 amino acids: CASRGTGVSYEQYF. In DNA form, the CDR3 reads TGTGCCAGCAGAGGGACAGGGGTCTCCTACGAGCAGTACTTC.

Only a few counts were recorded for this clone. The chain links TRBV2 to TRBJ1-5; D might be TRBD1 (5 bases). Germline CDR1 reads SNHLY; CDR2 reads FYNNEI. CDR3 length: 15 residues. V shed 4 bases and J shed 0 bases, with 10 bases lying between them. CDR3 loop: CASSGTSYSNQPQHF. In DNA, the CDR3 is TGTGCCAGCAGTGGGACATCCTATAGCAATCAGCCCCAGCATTTT.

The chain uses TRBV9 and TRBJ2-7; TRBD2 matches at 8 bases. The germline gives CDR1 SGDLS, CDR2 YYNGEE. The V gene end was trimmed by 4 bases and the J gene end by 2 bases; junction bases not matched to a gene: 8. This CDR3 has 15 amino acids. The CDR3 DNA reads as TGTGCCAGCAGCTTGAGCGGGAGTCGGCCCTACGAGCAGTACTTC. Translated: CASSLSGSRPYEQYF.

V is TRBV2 and J is TRBJ2-2; perhaps TRBD1 as D (6 bases). In germline, CDR1 is SNHLY, CDR2 FYNNEI. V was trimmed by 8 bases and J by 1 base, leaving 11 bases between them. This CDR3 is built from 14 residues. CDR3 DNA sequence: TGTGCCAGCGGGACACCTCGGAACACCGGGGAGCTGTTTTTT. Its translation is CASGTPRNTGELFF.

The chain is built from TRBV9 and TRBJ2-3, with 8 bases matching TRBD1. The ends lost 3 bases at V and 0 bases at J; junction bases unmatched: 18. The CDR3 loop spans 20 amino acids. Looked up from germline, CDR1 is SGDLS and CDR2 is YYNGEE. The CDR3 sequence: CASSGLPGQVIGTSTDTQYF. CDR3 in DNA: TGTGCCAGCAGCGGACTTCCGGGACAGGTAATTGGTACTAGCACAGATACGCAGTATTTT. The whole variable domain, remainder taken from reference TRBV9 and TRBJ2-3, is DSGVTQTPKHLITATGQRVTLRCSPRSGDLSVYWYQQSLDQGLQFLIQYYNGEERAKGNILERFSAQQFPDLHSELNLSSLELGDSALYFCASSGLPGQVIGTSTDTQYFGPGTRLTVL.

The chain couples TRBV7-9 to TRBJ1-2; maybe TRBD1 (5 bases). This CDR3 region has 14 residues. V was shortened by 7 bases and J by 4 bases, with 16 bases between the two germline ends. Germline values: CDR1 SEHNR, CDR2 FQNEAQ (reference sequence). CDR3 in amino acids: CASTVWGGVYGYTF. In nucleotides, the CDR3 is TGTGCCAGCACCGTCTGGGGGGGGGTCTATGGCTACACCTTC.

In its sample, this clone was seen a few times. This chain links TRBV25-1 with TRBJ2-6; D may be TRBD2 (5 bases). Deletions cut 3 bases from V and 7 bases from J, with 13 bases between. There are 15 residues in the CDR3. Germline V gene sequence: CDR1 MGHDK, CDR2 SYGVNS. As DNA, the CDR3 is TGTGCCAGCAGTGAGTCGCGGGTCACTGCCAACGTCCTGACTTTC. Its translation is CASSESRVTANVLTF. The full variable domain, in which reference TRBV25-1 and TRBJ2-6 provide the parts outside the CDR3, is EADIYQTPRYLVIGTGKKITLECSQTMGHDKMYWYQQDPGMELHLIHYSYGVNSTEKGDLSSESTVSRIRTEHFPLTLESARPSHTSQYLCASSESRVTANVLTFGAGSRLTVL.

The rearrangement links TRBV5-6 to TRBJ2-5, with 8 bases that match TRBD2. The junction had 4 bases not matched to a gene; V was cut back by 4 bases and J by 5 bases. The CDR3 has 13 residues. Germline assignment: CDR1 SGHDT and CDR2 YYEEEE. The CDR3 DNA sequence: TGTGCCAGCAGCCGGGGGGGGGTGGAGACCCAGTACTTC. This codes for CASSRGGVETQYF.